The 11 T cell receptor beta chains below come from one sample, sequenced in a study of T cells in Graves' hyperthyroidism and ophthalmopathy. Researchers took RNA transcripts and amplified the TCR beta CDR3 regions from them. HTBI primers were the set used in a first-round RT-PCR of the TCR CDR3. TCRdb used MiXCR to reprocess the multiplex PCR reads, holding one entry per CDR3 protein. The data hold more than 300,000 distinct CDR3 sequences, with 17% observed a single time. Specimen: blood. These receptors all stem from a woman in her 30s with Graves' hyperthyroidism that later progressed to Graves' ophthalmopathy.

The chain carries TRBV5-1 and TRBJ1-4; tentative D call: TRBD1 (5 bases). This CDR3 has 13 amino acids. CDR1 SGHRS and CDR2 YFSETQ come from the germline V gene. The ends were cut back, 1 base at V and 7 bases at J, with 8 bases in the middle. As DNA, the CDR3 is TGCGCCAGCAGCTTGAGAGGGGTTGAAAAACTGTTTTTT. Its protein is CASSLRGVEKLFF.

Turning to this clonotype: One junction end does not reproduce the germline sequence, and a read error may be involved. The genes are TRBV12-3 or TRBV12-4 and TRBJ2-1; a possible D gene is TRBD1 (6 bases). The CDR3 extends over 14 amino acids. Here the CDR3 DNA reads TGTGCCGGCAGTCTACGGGACACCAACAATGAGCAGTTCTTC. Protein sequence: CAGSLRDTNNEQFF.

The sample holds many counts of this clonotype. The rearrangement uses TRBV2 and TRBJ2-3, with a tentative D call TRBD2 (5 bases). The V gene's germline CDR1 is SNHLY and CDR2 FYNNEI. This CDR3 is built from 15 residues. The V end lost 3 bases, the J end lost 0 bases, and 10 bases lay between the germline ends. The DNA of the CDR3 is TGTGCCAGCAGTGACCCCGGGATTAGCACAGATACGCAGTATTTT. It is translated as CASSDPGISTDTQYF.

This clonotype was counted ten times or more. Here the CDR3 DNA reads TGTGCCAGCACTTTTGGGACGACAGATACGCAGTATTTT. Encoded protein: CASTFGTTDTQYF. The gene calls are TRBV28 and TRBJ2-3; the D call may be TRBD1 or TRBD2 (5 bases each). The germline V gene encodes CDR1 MDHEN and CDR2 SYDVKM. The CDR3 is 13 amino acids. V lost 7 bases to trimming and J lost 3 bases, with 11 bases between them. The whole variable domain, filled in from reference TRBV28 and TRBJ2-3, reads DVKVTQSSRYLVKRTGEKVFLECVQDMDHENMFWYRQDPGLGLRLIYFSYDVKMKEKGDIPEGYSVSREKKERFSLILESASTNQTSMYLCASTFGTTDTQYFGPGTRLTVL.

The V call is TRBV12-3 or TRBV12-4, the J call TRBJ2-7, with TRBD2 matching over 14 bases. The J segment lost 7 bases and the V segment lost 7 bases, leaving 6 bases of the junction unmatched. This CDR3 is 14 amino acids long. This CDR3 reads CASNGTSGSEEQYV. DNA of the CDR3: TGTGCCAGCAATGGGACTAGCGGGAGTGAGGAGCAGTACGTC.

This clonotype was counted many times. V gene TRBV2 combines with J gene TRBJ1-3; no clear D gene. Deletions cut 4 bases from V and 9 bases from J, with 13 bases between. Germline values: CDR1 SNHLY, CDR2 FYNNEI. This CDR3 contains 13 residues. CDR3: CASSVIGDGTIYF. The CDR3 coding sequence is TGTGCCAGCAGTGTTATTGGAGACGGCACCATATATTTT.

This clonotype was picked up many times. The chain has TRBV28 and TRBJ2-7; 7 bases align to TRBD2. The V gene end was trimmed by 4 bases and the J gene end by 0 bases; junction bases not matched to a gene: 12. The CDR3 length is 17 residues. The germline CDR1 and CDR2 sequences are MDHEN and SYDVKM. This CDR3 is CASSSLLPSGLSYEQYF. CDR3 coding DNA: TGTGCCAGCAGTTCCCTGCTCCCTAGCGGACTCTCCTACGAGCAGTACTTC.

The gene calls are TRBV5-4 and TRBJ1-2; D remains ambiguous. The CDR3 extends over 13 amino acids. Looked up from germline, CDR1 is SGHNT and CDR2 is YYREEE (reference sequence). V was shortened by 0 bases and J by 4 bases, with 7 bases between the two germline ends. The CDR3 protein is CASSLGGIYGYTF. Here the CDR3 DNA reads TGTGCCAGCAGCTTGGGCGGTATCTATGGCTACACCTTC.

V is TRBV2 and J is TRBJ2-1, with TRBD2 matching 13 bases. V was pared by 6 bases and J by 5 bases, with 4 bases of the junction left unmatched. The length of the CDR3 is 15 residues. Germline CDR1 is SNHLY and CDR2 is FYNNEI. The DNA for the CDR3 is TGTGCCAGCAGATTAGGGACTAGCGGGGACAATGAGCAGTTCTTC. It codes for CASRLGTSGDNEQFF.

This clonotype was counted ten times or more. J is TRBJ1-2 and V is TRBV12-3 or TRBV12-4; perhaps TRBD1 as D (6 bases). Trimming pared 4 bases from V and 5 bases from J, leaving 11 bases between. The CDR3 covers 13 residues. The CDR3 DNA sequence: TGTGCCAGCAGTTCAGGGGCTGGGTATGGCTACACCTTC. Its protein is CASSSGAGYGYTF.

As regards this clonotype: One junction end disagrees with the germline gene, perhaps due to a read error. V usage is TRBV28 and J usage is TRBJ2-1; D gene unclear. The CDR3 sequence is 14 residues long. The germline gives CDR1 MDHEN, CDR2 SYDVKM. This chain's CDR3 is CASMGESSYSEQFF. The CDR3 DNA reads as TGTGCCAGCATGGGCGAAAGCTCCTACAGTGAGCAGTTCTTC.